There are a few counts of the clone carrying this TCR beta chain. These data are taken from a study of molecular identifiers for immune sequencing clone quantification. Previously reported methods and listed TCR primers produced the bulk TCR libraries. TCRdb fed the PCR reads into MiXCR, producing one record per CDR3 protein. The table has under 600,000 distinct CDR3 sequences, about a quarter seen once. Germline CDR1 LNHDA, CDR2 SQIVND (reference sequence). This CDR3 contains 14 residues. V shed 3 bases and J 3 bases; nucleotides not matched to a gene: 2. The clonotype originates from a human donor in good health. Some libraries in this study had Jurkat cell RNA spiked in. The sequencing input was naive CD8+ T cells from blood, with Jurkat cell RNA spiked in. The subset here: FACS-sorted CD8+CD4-CCR7+CD45RA+ naive T cells. V gene TRBV19 combines with J gene TRBJ2-7; 10 bases fit TRBD1. The CDR3 protein is CASSIRDRGYEQYF. The DNA for the CDR3 is TGTGCCAGTAGTATCCGGGACAGGGGCTACGAGCAGTACTTC.